This T cell receptor (beta chain) originates from a study of blood T cells in healthy people across ages. On the study more broadly: Template switching captured about one barcoded beta molecule per two T cells. Whole-study findings and limits: Samples with more naive T cells showed higher observed beta diversity. CMV infection status of these donors was not known.

Primed by a sample-barcoded 5' primer and a J-beta primer mix, a second PCR proceeded for about 6 to 11 cycles. Via MiXCR, TCRdb re-called the 5' RACE reads, giving one row per CDR3 protein. Of around 1.7 million distinct CDR3 sequences in the sample, roughly 27% are singletons; the top ten hold 7.7%. V was shortened by 4 bases and J by 6 bases, with 10 bases between the two germline ends. From germline, CDR1 is DFQATT and CDR2 SNEGSKA (reference sequence). This CDR3 comprises 11 residues. This clonotype was seen a few times. Its antigen is undetermined. Ten milliliters of peripheral blood were drawn from each donor.

The V call is TRBV20-1, the J call TRBJ2-7, with no clear D. The TCR originated in a woman in her twenties or thirties in good health. Sequencing used blood. CDR3 region: CSAIVGLEQYF. CDR3 sequence (DNA): TGCAGTGCTATTGTCGGGCTCGAGCAGTACTTC.